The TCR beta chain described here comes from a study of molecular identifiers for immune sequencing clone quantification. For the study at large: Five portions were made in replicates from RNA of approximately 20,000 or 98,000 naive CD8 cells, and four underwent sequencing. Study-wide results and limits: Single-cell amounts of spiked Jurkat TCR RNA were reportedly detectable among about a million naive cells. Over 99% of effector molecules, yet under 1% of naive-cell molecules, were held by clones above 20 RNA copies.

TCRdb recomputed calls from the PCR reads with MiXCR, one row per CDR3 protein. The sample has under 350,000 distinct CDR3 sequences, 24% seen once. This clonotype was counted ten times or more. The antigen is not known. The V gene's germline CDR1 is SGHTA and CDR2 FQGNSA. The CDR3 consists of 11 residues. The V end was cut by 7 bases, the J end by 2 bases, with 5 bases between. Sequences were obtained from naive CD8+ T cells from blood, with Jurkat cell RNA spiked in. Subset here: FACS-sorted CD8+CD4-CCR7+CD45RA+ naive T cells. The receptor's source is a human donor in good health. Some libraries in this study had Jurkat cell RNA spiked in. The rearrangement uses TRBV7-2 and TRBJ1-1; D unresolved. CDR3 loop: CASTPNTEAFF. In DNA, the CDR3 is TGTGCCAGCACCCCAAACACTGAAGCTTTCTTT.